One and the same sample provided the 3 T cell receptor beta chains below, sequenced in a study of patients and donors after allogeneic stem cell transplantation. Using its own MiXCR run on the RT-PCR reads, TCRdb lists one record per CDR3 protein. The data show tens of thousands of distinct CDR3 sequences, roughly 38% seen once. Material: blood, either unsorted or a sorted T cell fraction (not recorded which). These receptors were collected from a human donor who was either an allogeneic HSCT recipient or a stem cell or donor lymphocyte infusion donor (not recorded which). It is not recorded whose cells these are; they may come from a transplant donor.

CDR3: CASTRLSGLAGGHEQFF. The CDR3, as DNA: TGCGCCAGCACCCGTCTTTCGGGGCTAGCGGGGGGCCATGAGCAGTTCTTC. The gene calls are TRBV5-1 and TRBJ2-1, with 11 positions matching TRBD2. Germline lookup yields CDR1 SGHRS and CDR2 YFSETQ. The CDR3 totals 17 residues. The junction had 16 bases not matched to a gene; V was cut back by 6 bases and J by 8 bases.

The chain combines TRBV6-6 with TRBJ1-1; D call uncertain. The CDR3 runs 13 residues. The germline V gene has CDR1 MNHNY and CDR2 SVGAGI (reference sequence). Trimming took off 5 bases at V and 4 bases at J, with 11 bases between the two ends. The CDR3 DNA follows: TGTGCCAGCAGTGACGGAGCTGGCACTGAAGCTTTCTTT. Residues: CASSDGAGTEAFF.

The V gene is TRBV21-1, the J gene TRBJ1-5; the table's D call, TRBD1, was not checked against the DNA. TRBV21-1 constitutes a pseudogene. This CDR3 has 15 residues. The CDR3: CASSRPGRNHQPQHF. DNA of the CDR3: TGTGCCAGCAGCCGACCGGGACGGAACCATCAGCCCCAGCATTTT.